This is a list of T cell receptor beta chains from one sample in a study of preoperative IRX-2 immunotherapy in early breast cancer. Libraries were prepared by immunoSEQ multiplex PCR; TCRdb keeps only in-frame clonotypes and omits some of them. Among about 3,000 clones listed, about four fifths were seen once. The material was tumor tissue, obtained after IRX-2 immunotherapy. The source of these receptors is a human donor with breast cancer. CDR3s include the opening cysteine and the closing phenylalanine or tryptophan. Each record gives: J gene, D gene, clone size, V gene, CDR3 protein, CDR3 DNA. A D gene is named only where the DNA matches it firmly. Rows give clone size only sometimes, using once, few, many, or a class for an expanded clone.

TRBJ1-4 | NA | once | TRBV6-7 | CASSEALSGRTNEKLFF | TGTGCCAGCAGTGAAGCGCTTTCAGGGAGAACTAATGAAAAACTGTTTTTT
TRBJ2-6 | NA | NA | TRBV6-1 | CASSEDDSGANVLTF | TGTGCCAGCAGTGAAGATGACTCTGGGGCCAACGTCCTGACTTTC
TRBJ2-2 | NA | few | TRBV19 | CASSDRILAGELFF | TGTGCCAGTAGCGACAGGATTCTGGCCGGGGAGCTGTTTTTT
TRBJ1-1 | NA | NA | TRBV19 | CASSLQGNTEAFF | TGTGCCAGTTCATTACAGGGGAACACTGAAGCTTTCTTT
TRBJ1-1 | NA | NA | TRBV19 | CASSMLRDTEAFF | TGTGCCAGTAGTATGCTCCGGGACACTGAAGCTTTCTTT
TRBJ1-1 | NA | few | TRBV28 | CASSRSRITEAFF | TGTGCCAGCAGCCGGTCCCGGATCACTGAAGCTTTCTTT
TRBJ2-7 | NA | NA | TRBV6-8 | CASSHLGSEDEQYF | TGTGCCAGCAGTCACCTCGGGAGCGAGGACGAGCAGTACTTC
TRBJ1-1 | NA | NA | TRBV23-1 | CASSLYERTEAFF | TGCGCCAGCAGCTTATACGAGCGCACTGAAGCTTTCTTT
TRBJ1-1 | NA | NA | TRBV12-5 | CANTRESGTEAFF | TGTGCCAATACCAGGGAGAGCGGCACTGAAGCTTTCTTT
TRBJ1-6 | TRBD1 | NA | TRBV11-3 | CASSSRQGGNSPLHF | TGTGCCAGCAGCTCAAGACAGGGGGGTAATTCACCCCTCCACTTT
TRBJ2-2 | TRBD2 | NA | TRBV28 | CAIQRAGGTTGELFF | TGTGCCATTCAGAGGGCGGGGGGAACCACCGGGGAGCTGTTTTTT
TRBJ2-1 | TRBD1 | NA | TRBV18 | CASSSRDSSYNEQFF | TGTGCCAGCTCATCCCGGGACAGCTCCTACAATGAGCAGTTCTTC
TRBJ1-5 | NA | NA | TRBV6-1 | CASSEDRNQPQHF | TGTGCCAGCAGTGAAGACAGGAATCAGCCCCAGCATTTT
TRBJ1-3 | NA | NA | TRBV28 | CASNQGVYGNTIYF | TGTGCCAGCAATCAGGGAGTGTACGGAAACACCATATATTTT
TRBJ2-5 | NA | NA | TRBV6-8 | CAVALNAQNEETQYF | TGTGCCGTTGCCCTCAACGCCCAGAATGAAGAGACCCAGTACTTC
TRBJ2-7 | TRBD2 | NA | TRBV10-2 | CASSASSGGTAYEQYF | TGCGCCAGCAGTGCATCCAGCGGGGGGACCGCCTACGAGCAGTACTTC
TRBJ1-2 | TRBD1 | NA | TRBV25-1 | CASSDSWDRRQDGYTF | TGTGCCAGCAGTGACTCCTGGGACAGGAGGCAGGATGGCTACACCTTC
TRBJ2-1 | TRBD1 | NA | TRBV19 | CASSKSKVVGTGGGEQFF | TGTGCCAGTAGTAAATCAAAGGTTGTGGGGACAGGAGGAGGTGAGCAGTTCTTC
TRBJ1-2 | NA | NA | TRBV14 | CASSHTGNYGYTF | TGTGCCAGCAGCCATACAGGGAACTATGGCTACACCTTC
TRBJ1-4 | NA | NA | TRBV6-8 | CASRRDTFATNEKLFF | TGTGCCAGCAGGAGGGATACCTTTGCAACTAATGAAAAACTGTTTTTT
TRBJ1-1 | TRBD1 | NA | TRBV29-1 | CSVAMGQTTPVAFF | TGCAGCGTTGCCATGGGACAGACTACCCCGGTGGCTTTCTTT
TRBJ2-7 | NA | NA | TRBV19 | CASSPDPGTLEQYF | TGTGCCAGCAGCCCCGACCCCGGAACCCTCGAGCAGTACTTC
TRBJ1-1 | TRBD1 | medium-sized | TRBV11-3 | CASSLDPGGITEAFF | TGTGCCAGCAGCTTAGATCCAGGGGGCATCACTGAAGCTTTCTTT
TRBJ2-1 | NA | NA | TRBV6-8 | CASNRGVSNEQFF | TGTGCCAGCAACCGGGGAGTAAGCAATGAGCAGTTCTTC
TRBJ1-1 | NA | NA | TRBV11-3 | CASSLGWQANTEAFF | TGTGCCAGCAGCTTAGGTTGGCAGGCGAACACTGAAGCTTTCTTT
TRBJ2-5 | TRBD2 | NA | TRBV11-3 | CASSLKPSGGLWETQYF | TGTGCCAGCAGCTTAAAGCCTAGCGGGGGTCTATGGGAGACCCAGTACTTC
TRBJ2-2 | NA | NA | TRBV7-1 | CASSLGATGELFF | TGTGCCAGCAGCTTAGGGGCTACCGGGGAGCTGTTTTTT
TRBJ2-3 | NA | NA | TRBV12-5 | CASGRDSTTDTQYF | TGTGCTAGCGGCCGGGACTCCACTACAGATACGCAGTATTTT
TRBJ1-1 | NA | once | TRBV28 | CASSLILGSTEAFF | TGTGCCAGCAGTTTAATCCTGGGCTCCACTGAAGCTTTCTTT
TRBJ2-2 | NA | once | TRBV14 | CASSQAHTGELFF | TGTGCCAGCAGCCAGGCTCATACCGGGGAGCTGTTTTTT
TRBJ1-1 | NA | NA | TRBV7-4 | CASSVAMNTEAFF | TGTGCCAGCAGCGTAGCTATGAACACTGAAGCTTTCTTT
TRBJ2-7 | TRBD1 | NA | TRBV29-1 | CSVETGQDTSYEQYF | TGCAGCGTTGAAACGGGACAGGATACCTCCTACGAGCAGTACTTC
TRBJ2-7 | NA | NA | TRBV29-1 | CSVEGSGPRQGEQYF | TGCAGCGTTGAAGGGTCAGGACCCAGGCAGGGCGAGCAGTACTTC
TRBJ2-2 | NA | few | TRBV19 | CASRSPAGNTGELFF | TGTGCCAGCCGCAGCCCAGCGGGTAACACCGGGGAGCTGTTTTTT
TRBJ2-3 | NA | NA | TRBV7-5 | CASSAGTGGFGFADTQYF | TGTGCCAGCAGCGCCGGGACAGGGGGCTTCGGGTTCGCAGATACGCAGTATTTT
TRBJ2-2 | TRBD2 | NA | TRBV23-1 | CASSNGPAGITWNTGELFF | TGCGCCAGCAGCAATGGACCAGCGGGGATAACTTGGAACACCGGGGAGCTGTTTTTT
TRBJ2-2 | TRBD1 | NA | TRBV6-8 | CASRPGQGRTGELFF | TGTGCCAGCAGACCGGGACAGGGACGTACCGGGGAGCTGTTTTTT
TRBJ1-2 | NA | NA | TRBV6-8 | CASSVQDYGYTF | TGTGCCAGCAGCGTACAGGACTATGGCTACACCTTC
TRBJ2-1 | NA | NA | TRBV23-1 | CASTYAGSSYNEQFF | TGCGCCAGCACCTACGCGGGAAGCTCCTACAATGAGCAGTTCTTC